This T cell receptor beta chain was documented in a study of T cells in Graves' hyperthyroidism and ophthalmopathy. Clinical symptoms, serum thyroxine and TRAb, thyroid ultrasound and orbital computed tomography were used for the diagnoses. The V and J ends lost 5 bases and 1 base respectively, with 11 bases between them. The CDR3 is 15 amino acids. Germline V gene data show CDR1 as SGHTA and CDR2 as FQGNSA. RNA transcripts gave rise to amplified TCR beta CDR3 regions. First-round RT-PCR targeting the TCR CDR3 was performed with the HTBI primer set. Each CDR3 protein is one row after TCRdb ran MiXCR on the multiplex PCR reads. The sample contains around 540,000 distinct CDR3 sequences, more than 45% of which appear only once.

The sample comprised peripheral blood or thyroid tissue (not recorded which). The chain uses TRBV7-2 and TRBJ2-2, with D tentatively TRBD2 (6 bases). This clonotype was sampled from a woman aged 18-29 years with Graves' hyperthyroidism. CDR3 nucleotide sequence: TGTGCCAGCAGCCTCACTAGCTTGAACACCGGGGAGCTGTTTTTT. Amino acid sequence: CASSLTSLNTGELFF. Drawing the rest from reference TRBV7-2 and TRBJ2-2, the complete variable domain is GAGVSQSPSNKVTEKGKDVELRCDPISGHTALYWYRQSLGQGLEFLIYFQGNSAPDKSGLPSDRFSAERTGGSVSTLTIQRTQQEDSAVYLCASSLTSLNTGELFFGEGSRLTVL.